This T cell receptor (beta chain) is drawn from a study of OX40 agonist ivuxolimab in advanced cancers. CDR1 and CDR2 from the germline V gene are MNHEY and SMNVEV (reference sequence). This CDR3 spans 15 amino acids. Losses at the gene ends were 6 bases for V and 0 bases for J; bases not matched to a gene: 7. Data came from immunoSEQ multiplex PCR; TCRdb stores just in-frame clones and leaves some out. This sample has some 30,000 clones, with about 88% found just once. This rearrangement joins TRBV27 to TRBJ2-7; the match to TRBD2 covers 8 bases. The starting material was CD4+ or CD8+ T cells sorted from blood, obtained in a trial of the OX40 agonist ivuxolimab. This TCR derives from an adult with an advanced solid tumor such as melanoma, head and neck, liver or kidney cancer. CDR3 bases: TGTGCCAGCAGCCGCGGGGGGACGAGCTCCTACGAGCAGTACTTC. This translates into CASSRGGTSSYEQYF.